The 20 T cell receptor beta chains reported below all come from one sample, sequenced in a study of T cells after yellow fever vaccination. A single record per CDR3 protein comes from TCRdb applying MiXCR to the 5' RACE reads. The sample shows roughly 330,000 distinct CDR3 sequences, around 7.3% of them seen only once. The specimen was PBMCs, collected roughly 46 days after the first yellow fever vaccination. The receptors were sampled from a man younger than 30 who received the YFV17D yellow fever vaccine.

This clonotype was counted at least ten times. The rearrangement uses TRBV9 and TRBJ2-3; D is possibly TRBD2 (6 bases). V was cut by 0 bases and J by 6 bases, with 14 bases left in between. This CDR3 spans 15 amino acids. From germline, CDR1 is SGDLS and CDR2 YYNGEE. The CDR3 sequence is CASSVGGGGTDTQYF. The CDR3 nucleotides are TGTGCCAGCAGCGTAGGTGGGGGAGGTACCGATACGCAGTATTTT.

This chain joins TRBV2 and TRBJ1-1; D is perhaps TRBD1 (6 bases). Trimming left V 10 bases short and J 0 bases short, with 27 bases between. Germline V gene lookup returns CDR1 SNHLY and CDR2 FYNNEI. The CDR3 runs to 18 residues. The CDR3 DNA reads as TGTGCCATCTGCGCGCAGGGGAGGGGAGTCCTCATGAACACTGAAGCTTTCTTT. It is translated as CAICAQGRGVLMNTEAFF.

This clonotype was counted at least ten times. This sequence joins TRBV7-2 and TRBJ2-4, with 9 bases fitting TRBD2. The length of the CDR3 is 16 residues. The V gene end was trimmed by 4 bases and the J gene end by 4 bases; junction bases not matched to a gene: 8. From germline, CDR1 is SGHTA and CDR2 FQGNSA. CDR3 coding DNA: TGTGCCAGCAGCTGGTCGCTAGCGGGGACTAAAAACATTCAGTACTTC. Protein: CASSWSLAGTKNIQYF.

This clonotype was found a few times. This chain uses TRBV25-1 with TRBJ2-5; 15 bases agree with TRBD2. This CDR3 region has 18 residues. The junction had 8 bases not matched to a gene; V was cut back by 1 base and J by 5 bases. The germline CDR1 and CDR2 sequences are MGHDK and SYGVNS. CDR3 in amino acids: CASSEFRTSGGAGETQYF. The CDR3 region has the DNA TGTGCCAGCAGTGAATTTAGGACTAGCGGGGGGGCAGGGGAGACCCAGTACTTC. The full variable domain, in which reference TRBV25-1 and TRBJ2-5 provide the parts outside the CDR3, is EADIYQTPRYLVIGTGKKITLECSQTMGHDKMYWYQQDPGMELHLIHYSYGVNSTEKGDLSSESTVSRIRTEHFPLTLESARPSHTSQYLCASSEFRTSGGAGETQYFGPGTRLLVL.

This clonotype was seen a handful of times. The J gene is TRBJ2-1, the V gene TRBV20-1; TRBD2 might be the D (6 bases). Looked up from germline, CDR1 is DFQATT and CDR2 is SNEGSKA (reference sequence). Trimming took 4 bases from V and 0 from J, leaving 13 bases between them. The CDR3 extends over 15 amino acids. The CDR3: CSAIDSGSSYNEQFF. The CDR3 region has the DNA TGCAGTGCTATAGATAGCGGTAGCTCCTACAATGAGCAGTTCTTC.

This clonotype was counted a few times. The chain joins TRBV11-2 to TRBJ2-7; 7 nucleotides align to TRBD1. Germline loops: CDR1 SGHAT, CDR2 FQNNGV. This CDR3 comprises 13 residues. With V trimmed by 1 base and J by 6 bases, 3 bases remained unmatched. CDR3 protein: CASSLVQGVEQYV. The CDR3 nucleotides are TGTGCCAGCAGCTTAGTTCAGGGGGTCGAGCAGTACGTC.

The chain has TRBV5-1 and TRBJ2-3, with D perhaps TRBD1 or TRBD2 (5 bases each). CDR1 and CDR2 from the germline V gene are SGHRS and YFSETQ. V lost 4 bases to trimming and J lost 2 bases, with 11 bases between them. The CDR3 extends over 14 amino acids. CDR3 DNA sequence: TGCGCCAGCAGCAAACAGGAGGTCACAGATACGCAGTATTTT. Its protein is CASSKQEVTDTQYF. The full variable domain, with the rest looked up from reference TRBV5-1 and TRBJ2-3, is KAGVTQTPRYLIKTRGQQVTLSCSPISGHRSVSWYQQTPGQGLQFLFEYFSETQRNKGNFPGRFSGRQFSNSRSEMNVSTLELGDSALYLCASSKQEVTDTQYFGPGTRLTVL.

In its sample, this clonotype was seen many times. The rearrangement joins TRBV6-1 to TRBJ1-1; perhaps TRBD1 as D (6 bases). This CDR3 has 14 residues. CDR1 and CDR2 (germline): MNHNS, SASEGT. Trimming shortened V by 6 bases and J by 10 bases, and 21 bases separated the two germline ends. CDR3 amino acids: CASSPEGDGAGAFF. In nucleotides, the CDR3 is TGTGCCAGCAGCCCCGAGGGGGATGGGGCTGGAGCTTTCTTT.

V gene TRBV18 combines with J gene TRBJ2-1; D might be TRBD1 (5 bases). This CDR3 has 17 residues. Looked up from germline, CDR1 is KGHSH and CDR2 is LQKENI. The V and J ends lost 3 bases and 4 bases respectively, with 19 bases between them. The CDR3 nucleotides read TGTGCCAGCTCACCCTGGAACGGCCGGACACTTTACAATGAGCAGTTCTTC. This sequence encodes CASSPWNGRTLYNEQFF.

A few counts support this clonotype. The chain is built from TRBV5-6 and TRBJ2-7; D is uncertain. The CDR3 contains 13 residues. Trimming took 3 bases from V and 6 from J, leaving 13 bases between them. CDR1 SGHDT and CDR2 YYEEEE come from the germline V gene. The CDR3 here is CASSSGLLCEQYF. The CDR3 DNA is TGTGCCAGCAGCTCCGGGCTCCTCTGCGAGCAGTACTTC.

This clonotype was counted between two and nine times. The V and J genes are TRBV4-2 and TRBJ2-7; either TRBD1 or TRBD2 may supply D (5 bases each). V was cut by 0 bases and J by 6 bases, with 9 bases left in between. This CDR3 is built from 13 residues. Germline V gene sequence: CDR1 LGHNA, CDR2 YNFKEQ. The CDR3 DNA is TGTGCCAGCAGCCAAGATCCCGGGGCCGAGCAGTACGTC. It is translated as CASSQDPGAEQYV.

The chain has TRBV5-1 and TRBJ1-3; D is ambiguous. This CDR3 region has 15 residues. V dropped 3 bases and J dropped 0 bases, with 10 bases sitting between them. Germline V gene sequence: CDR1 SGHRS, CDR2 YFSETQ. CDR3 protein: CASSSDGNSGNTIYF. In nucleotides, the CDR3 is TGCGCCAGCAGCTCCGACGGTAACTCTGGAAACACCATATATTTT.

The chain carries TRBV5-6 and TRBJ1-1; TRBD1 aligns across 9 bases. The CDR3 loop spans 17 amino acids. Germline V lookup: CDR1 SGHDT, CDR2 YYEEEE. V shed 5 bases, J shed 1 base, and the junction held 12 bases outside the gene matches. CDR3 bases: TGTGCCAGCAGGTTACAGGGGGCTTGGGGTCGGAACACTGAAGCTTTCTTT. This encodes CASRLQGAWGRNTEAFF.

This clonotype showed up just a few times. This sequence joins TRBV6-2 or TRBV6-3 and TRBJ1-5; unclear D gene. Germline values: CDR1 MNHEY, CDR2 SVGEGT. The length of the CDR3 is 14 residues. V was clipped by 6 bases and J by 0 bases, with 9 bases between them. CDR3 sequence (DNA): TGTGCCAGCAGCAATGAAGATAGCAATCAGCCCCAGCATTTT. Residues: CASSNEDSNQPQHF.

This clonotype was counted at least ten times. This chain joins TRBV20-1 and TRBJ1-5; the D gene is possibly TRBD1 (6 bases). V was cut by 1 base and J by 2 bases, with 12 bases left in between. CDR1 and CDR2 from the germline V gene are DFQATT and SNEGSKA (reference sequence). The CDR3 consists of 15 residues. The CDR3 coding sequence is TGCAGTGCTAGAGCGGGGGGCAGGGGCAATCAGCCCCAGCATTTT. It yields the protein CSARAGGRGNQPQHF.

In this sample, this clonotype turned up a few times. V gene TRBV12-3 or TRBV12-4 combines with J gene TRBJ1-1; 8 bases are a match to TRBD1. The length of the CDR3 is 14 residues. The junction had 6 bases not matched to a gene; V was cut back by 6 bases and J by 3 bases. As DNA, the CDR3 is TGTGCCAGCAGCCTCAGGGGGCCGGACACTGAAGCTTTCTTT. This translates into CASSLRGPDTEAFF.

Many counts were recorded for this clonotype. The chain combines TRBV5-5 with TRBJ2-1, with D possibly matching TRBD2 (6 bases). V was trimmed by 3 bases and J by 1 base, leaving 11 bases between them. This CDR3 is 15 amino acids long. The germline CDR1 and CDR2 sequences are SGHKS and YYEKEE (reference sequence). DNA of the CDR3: TGTGCCAGCAGCTACCGACGGGAGTCCTACAATGAGCAGTTCTTC. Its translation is CASSYRRESYNEQFF.

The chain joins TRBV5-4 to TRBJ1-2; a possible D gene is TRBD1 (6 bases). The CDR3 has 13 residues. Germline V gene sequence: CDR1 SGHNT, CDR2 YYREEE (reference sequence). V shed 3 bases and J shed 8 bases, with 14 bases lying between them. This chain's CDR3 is CASSYDRRGGYTF. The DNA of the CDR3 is TGTGCCAGCAGCTACGACAGGCGGGGAGGCTACACCTTC.

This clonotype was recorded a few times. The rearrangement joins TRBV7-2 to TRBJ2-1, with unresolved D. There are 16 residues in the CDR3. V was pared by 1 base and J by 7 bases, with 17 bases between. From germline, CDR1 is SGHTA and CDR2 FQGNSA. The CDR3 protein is CASSLGALLTWNEQFF. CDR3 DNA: TGTGCCAGCAGCTTAGGTGCACTCCTCACCTGGAATGAGCAGTTCTTC. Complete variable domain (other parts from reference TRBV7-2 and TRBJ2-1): GAGVSQSPSNKVTEKGKDVELRCDPISGHTALYWYRQSLGQGLEFLIYFQGNSAPDKSGLPSDRFSAERTGGSVSTLTIQRTQQEDSAVYLCASSLGALLTWNEQFFGPGTRLTVL.

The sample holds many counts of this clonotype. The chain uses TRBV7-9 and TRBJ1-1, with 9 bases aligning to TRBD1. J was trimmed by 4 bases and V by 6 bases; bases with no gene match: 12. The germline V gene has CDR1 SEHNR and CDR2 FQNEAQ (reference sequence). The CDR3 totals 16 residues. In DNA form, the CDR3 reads TGTGCCAGCAGTCGTCGAGGCGGGACAGGGAGCACTGAAGCTTTCTTT. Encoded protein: CASSRRGGTGSTEAFF.